A single sample gave rise to the 18 T cell receptor beta chains below, sequenced in a study of graft-versus-host responses after intestinal transplantation. Here immunoSEQ multiplex PCR was the method, and the copy in TCRdb shows in-frame clones only, minus some. The table includes about 24,000 clones, 80% to 90% detected once. This specimen was PBMCs, taken around 14 months after intestinal transplant. Receptor source: a human patient who received an intestinal transplant, so some T cells may come from the graft donor.

V usage is TRBV4-1 and J usage is TRBJ1-5, with D maybe TRBD1 (5 bases). This CDR3 has 17 residues. The V gene's germline CDR1 is MGHRA and CDR2 YSYEKL. V lost 6 bases, J lost 3 bases, and 21 bases lay in between. This CDR3 is CASSPWEGPPINQPQHF. CDR3 bases: TGCGCCAGCAGTCCTTGGGAGGGGCCCCCCATCAATCAGCCCCAGCATTTT.

This sequence joins TRBV6-1 and TRBJ2-5; D not certain. The closer fit of TRBJ2-7 to the DNA end suggests the J call may be wrong. Germline V gene data show CDR1 as MNHNS and CDR2 as SASEGT. The CDR3 totals 15 residues. CDR3 residues: CASTYSADSSYEQYF. CDR3 nucleotides: TGTGCCAGCACCTACAGTGCCGATTCCTCCTACGAGCAGTACTTC.

The V and J genes are TRBV6-5 and TRBJ2-7; 8 nucleotides line up with TRBD2. The junction had 6 bases not matched to a gene; V was cut back by 0 bases and J by 2 bases. The CDR3 totals 16 residues. Looked up from germline, CDR1 is MNHEY and CDR2 is SVGAGI. CDR3 coding DNA: TGTGCCAGCAGTTACTCGTTCGTAGCGGGAACCTACGAGCAGTACTTC. Its protein product is CASSYSFVAGTYEQYF.

This rearrangement joins TRBV6-6 to TRBJ1-5; possibly TRBD1 for D (5 bases). Germline CDR1 is MNHNY and CDR2 is SVGAGI (reference sequence). CDR3 size: 14 residues. V gave up 2 bases and J gave up 6 bases, with 11 bases separating them. Written as DNA, the CDR3 is TGTGCCAGCAGTTACCCCAGGGCCGGTCAGCCCCAGCATTTT. This sequence encodes CASSYPRAGQPQHF.

This clone was seen just once. The V gene is TRBV5-1, the J gene TRBJ2-7; D could derive from TRBD1 or TRBD2 (5 bases each). The CDR3 sequence is 14 residues long. From germline, CDR1 is SGHRS and CDR2 YFSETQ. V lost 3 bases to trimming and J lost 6 bases, with 16 bases between them. As DNA, the CDR3 is TGCGCCAGCAGCTCAGTGGTGGGACGAGCCGAGCAGTACTTC. This translates into CASSSVVGRAEQYF. Based on the CDR3 plus reference TRBV5-1 and TRBJ2-7, the full variable domain is KAGVTQTPRYLIKTRGQQVTLSCSPISGHRSVSWYQQTPGQGLQFLFEYFSETQRNKGNFPGRFSGRQFSNSRSEMNVSTLELGDSALYLCASSSVVGRAEQYFGPGTRLTVT.

This chain joins TRBV9 and TRBJ2-3, with 7 bases identical to TRBD2. The CDR3 loop spans 16 amino acids. The germline V gene has CDR1 SGDLS and CDR2 YYNGEE. V dropped 0 bases and J dropped 4; count of bases not matched to a gene: 8. The CDR3 DNA follows: TGTGCCAGCAGCGTAGGCGGGAGTTTATTTGCAGATACGCAGTATTTT. Translated: CASSVGGSLFADTQYF. Full variable domain (remainder filled in from reference TRBV9 and TRBJ2-3): DSGVTQTPKHLITATGQRVTLRCSPRSGDLSVYWYQQSLDQGLQFLIQYYNGEERAKGNILERFSAQQFPDLHSELNLSSLELGDSALYFCASSVGGSLFADTQYFGPGTRLTVL.

This chain connects TRBV6-5 to TRBJ2-7; 8 bases align to TRBD1. CDR3 length equals 16 residues. Germline CDR1 is MNHEY and CDR2 is SVGAGI. V gave up 0 bases and J gave up 2 bases; unmatched junction bases: 6. The CDR3 loop reads CASSYSNRGSPYEQYF. CDR3 DNA: TGTGCCAGCAGTTACTCGAACAGGGGGTCGCCCTACGAGCAGTACTTC.

The chain links TRBV9 to TRBJ1-2; TRBD1 matches 8 bases. The CDR3 has 14 residues. The germline V gene has CDR1 SGDLS and CDR2 YYNGEE. The V gene end was trimmed by 5 bases and the J gene end by 3 bases; junction bases not matched to a gene: 6. The CDR3 region is CASSRTGKDYGYTF. The DNA for the CDR3 is TGTGCCAGCAGTAGGACAGGGAAGGACTATGGCTACACCTTC.

The V gene is TRBV6-1, the J gene TRBJ2-3, with 7 bases aligning to TRBD2. This CDR3 contains 14 residues. The germline gives CDR1 MNHNS, CDR2 SASEGT. V was clipped by 3 bases and J by 1 base; unmatched bases: 1. The CDR3 is CASSDRGGTDTQYF. The CDR3 coding sequence is TGTGCCAGCAGTGATCGGGGGGGCACAGATACGCAGTATTTT.

The V call is TRBV10-3, the J call TRBJ1-5; 7 bases map to TRBD1. The CDR3 loop spans 13 amino acids. Germline assignment: CDR1 ENHRY and CDR2 SYGVKD. V trimming: 10 bases; J trimming: 4 bases; junction bases outside the gene matches: 7. CDR3 protein: CANGDRANQPQHF. As DNA, the CDR3 is TGTGCCAACGGAGACAGGGCTAATCAGCCCCAGCATTTT.

The chain uses TRBV28 and TRBJ2-6; D is undetermined. V lost 6 bases, J lost 2 bases, and 8 bases lay in between. The CDR3 length is 14 residues. Germline-derived CDR1 and CDR2 are MDHEN and SYDVKM. The CDR3 coding sequence is TGTGCCAGCAGCTGGAGTACTGGGGCCAACGTCCTGACTTTC. Translating gives CASSWSTGANVLTF.

This chain connects TRBV7-9 to TRBJ2-5, with D possibly matching TRBD2 (5 bases). The germline gives CDR1 SEHNR, CDR2 FQNEAQ (reference sequence). There are 13 residues in the CDR3. With 1 base removed from V and 5 bases from J, the gap between germline ends came to 8 bases. This chain's CDR3 is CASSLDRGETQYF. The CDR3 DNA sequence: TGTGCCAGCAGCTTAGACAGAGGGGAGACCCAGTACTTC.

The count of this clone is one. The chain employs TRBV28 and TRBJ2-3; 11 nucleotides agree with TRBD2. The V gene end was trimmed by 3 bases and the J gene end by 0 bases; junction bases not matched to a gene: 5. Germline V gives CDR1 MDHEN, CDR2 SYDVKM. This CDR3 comprises 17 residues. The CDR3 DNA follows: TGTGCCAGCAGTTTGACTAGCGGGACCAAAAGCACAGATACGCAGTATTTT. Translating gives CASSLTSGTKSTDTQYF.

The rearrangement uses TRBV6-5 and TRBJ2-1, with 7 bases matching TRBD1. The CDR3 has 16 residues. After removal of 2 bases from V and 4 bases from J, the junction contained 8 bases not matched to a gene. Germline lookup yields CDR1 MNHEY and CDR2 SVGAGI. The CDR3 coding sequence is TGTGCCAGCAGTTACCACGTCGGGACAGCATACAATGAGCAGTTCTTC. Its translation is CASSYHVGTAYNEQFF.

This clone was detected a few times. The V gene is TRBV6-5, the J gene TRBJ2-5, with TRBD1 matching over 8 bases. CDR3 size: 14 residues. Per germline, CDR1 MNHEY and CDR2 SVGAGI. V lost 5 bases, J lost 7 bases, and 9 bases stayed unmatched. In DNA, the CDR3 is TGTGCCAGCAGTCCGTCGGGACAGGCCGGGACCCAGTACTTC. Translation: CASSPSGQAGTQYF.

The chain links TRBV7-6 to TRBJ1-3; D is perhaps TRBD1 (6 bases). V shed 5 bases and J shed 0 bases, with 14 bases lying between them. Germline values: CDR1 SGHVS, CDR2 FNYEAQ. The CDR3 contains 16 residues. The CDR3 sequence: CASSLGVGGSGNTIYF. The CDR3 DNA reads as TGTGCCAGCAGCCTAGGGGTAGGGGGCTCTGGAAACACCATATATTTT.

The chain uses TRBV19 and TRBJ2-7, with 10 bases that match TRBD1. CDR1 and CDR2 from the germline V gene are LNHDA and SQIVND (reference sequence). The J segment lost 1 base and the V segment lost 5 bases, leaving 2 bases of the junction unmatched. The length of the CDR3 is 14 residues. In DNA, the CDR3 is TGTGCCAGTAGTCGGGACAGGGGATCCTACGAGCAGTACTTC. Translated: CASSRDRGSYEQYF.

The V call is TRBV10-2, the J call TRBJ2-7; D might be TRBD1 (6 bases). Trimming pared 7 bases from V and 3 bases from J, leaving 25 bases between. The germline gives CDR1 WSHSY, CDR2 SAAADI. The CDR3 length is 17 residues. The CDR3 DNA reads TGCGCCAGCATCCAGGGGCCCCCCGGGACATTAAGCTACGAGCAGTACTTC. Its protein is CASIQGPPGTLSYEQYF.